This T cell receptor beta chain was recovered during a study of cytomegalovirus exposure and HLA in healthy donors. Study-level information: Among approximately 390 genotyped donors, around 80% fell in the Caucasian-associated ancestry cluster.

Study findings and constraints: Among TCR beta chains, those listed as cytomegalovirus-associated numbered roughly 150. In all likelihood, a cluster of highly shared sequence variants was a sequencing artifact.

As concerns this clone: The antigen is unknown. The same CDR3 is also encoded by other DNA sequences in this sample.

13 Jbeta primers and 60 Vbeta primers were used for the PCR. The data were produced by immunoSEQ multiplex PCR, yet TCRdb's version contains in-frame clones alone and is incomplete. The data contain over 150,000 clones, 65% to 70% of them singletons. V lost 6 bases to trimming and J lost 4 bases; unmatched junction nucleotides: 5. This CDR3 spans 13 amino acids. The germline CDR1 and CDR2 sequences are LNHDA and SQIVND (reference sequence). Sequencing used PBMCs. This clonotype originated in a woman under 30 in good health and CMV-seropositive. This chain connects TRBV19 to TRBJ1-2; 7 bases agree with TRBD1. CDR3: CASSPGTVYGYTF. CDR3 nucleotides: TGTGCCAGTAGCCCTGGGACAGTCTATGGCTACACCTTC.